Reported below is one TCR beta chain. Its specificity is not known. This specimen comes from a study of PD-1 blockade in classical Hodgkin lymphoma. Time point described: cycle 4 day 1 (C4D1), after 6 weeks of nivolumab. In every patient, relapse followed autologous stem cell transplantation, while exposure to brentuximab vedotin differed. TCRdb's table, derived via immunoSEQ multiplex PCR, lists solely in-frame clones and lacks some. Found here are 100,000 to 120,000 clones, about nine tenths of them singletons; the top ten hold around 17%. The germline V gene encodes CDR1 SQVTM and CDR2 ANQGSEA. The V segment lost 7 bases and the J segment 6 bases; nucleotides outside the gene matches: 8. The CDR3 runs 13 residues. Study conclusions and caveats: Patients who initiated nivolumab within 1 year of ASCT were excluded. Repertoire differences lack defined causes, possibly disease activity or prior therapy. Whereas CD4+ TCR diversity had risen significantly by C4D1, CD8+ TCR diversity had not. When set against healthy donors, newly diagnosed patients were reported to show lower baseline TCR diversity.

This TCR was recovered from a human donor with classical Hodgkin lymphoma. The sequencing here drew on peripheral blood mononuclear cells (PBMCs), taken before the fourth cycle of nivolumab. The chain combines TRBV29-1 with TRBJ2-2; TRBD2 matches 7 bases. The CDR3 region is CSAGGGGAGELFF. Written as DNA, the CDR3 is TGCAGCGCCGGCGGGGGAGGGGCCGGGGAGCTGTTTTTT.